This T cell receptor beta chain was observed in a study of cytomegalovirus exposure and HLA in healthy donors. The PCR ran on 60 Vbeta and 13 Jbeta primers. Only in-frame clones appear in the TCRdb table, and some are missing; sequencing was by immunoSEQ multiplex PCR. The sample gives 130,000 to 150,000 clones, over 60% of which show up once; over 2.5% is in the top ten. The study, taken as a whole, reports: For most subjects, TCR beta sequences were reported to predict HLA-A and HLA-B alleles with accuracy.

This clone has only one observation. The target antigen is unknown. Losses at the gene ends were 3 bases for V and 3 bases for J; bases not matched to a gene: 10. In germline, CDR1 is SGHNT, CDR2 YYREEE (reference sequence). This CDR3 has 16 amino acids. Sequences were obtained from PBMCs. The receptor comes from a man aged 40-50 years in good health and CMV-seropositive. The chain combines TRBV5-4 with TRBJ1-1; 8 bases fit TRBD1. DNA of the CDR3: TGTGCCAGCAGCTCATCGTACAGACAGGGGCACACTGAAGCTTTCTTT. Protein: CASSSSYRQGHTEAFF.